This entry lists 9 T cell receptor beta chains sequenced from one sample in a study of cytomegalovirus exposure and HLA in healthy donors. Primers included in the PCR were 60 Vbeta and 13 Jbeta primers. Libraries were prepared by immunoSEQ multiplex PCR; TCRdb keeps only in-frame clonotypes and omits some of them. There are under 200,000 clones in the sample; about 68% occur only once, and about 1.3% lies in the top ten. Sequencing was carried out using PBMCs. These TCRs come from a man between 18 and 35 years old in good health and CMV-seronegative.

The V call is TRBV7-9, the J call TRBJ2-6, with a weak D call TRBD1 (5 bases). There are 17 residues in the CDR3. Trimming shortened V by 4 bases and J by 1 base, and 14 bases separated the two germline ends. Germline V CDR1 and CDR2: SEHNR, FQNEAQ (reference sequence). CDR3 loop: CASSSNGQGSGANVLTF. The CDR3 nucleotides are TGTGCCAGCAGCTCTAATGGCCAGGGATCTGGGGCCAACGTCCTGACTTTC.

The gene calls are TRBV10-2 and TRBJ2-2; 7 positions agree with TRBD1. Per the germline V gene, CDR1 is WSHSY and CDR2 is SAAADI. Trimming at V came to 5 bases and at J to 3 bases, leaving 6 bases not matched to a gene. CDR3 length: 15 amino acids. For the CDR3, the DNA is TGCGCCAGCAGTCAGACAGGGTTGGACACCGGGGAGCTGTTTTTT. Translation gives CASSQTGLDTGELFF.

The CDR3: CASSRPDGGYEQYF. In nucleotides, the CDR3 is TGTGCCAGTAGCCGTCCGGACGGGGGCTACGAGCAGTACTTC. The V call is TRBV19, the J call TRBJ2-7, with D possibly matching TRBD2 (6 bases). The CDR3 spans 14 residues. Looked up from germline, CDR1 is LNHDA and CDR2 is SQIVND (reference sequence). Trimming removed 6 bases from V and 3 bases from J, with 15 bases in between.

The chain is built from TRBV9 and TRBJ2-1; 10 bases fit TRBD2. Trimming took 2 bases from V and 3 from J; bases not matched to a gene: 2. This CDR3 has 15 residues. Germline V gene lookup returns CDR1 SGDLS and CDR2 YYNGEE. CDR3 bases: TGTGCCAGCAGCGTGGGGACTAGCGACTACAATGAGCAGTTCTTC. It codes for CASSVGTSDYNEQFF.

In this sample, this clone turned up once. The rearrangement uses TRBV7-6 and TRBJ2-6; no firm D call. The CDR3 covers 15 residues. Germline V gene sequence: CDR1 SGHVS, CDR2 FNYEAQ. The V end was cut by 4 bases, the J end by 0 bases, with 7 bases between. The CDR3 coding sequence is TGTGCCAGCAGCTCTTCCCTCTCTGGGGCCAACGTCCTGACTTTC. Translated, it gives CASSSSLSGANVLTF.

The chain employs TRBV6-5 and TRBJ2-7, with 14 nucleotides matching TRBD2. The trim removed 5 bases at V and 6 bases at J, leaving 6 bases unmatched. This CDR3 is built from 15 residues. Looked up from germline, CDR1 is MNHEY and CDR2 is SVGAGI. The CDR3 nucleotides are TGTGCCAGCAGTAAGGGACTAGCGGGAGATGCCGAGCAGTACTTC. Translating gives CASSKGLAGDAEQYF.

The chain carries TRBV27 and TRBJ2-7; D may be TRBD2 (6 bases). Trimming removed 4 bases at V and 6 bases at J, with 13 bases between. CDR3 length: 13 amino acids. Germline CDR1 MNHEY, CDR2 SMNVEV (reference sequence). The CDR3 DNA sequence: TGTGCCAGCAGTTACAAACCCGGGAGCGAGCAGTACTTC. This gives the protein CASSYKPGSEQYF.

CDR3 residues: CASSNPGQGSSEQYF. The DNA of the CDR3 is TGTGCCAGCAGCAATCCGGGACAGGGATCGTCCGAGCAGTACTTC. The V and J genes are TRBV6-1 and TRBJ2-7; 9 positions match TRBD1. CDR3 length: 15 residues. The germline V gene encodes CDR1 MNHNS and CDR2 SASEGT. Germline trimming cut 6 bases from V and 6 bases from J; bases unmatched to any gene: 12.

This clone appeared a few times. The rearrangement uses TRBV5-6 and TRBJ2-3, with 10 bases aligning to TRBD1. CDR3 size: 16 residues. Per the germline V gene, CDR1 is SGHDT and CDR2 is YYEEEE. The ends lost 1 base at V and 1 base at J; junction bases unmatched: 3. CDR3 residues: CASSLPGTGGTDTQYF. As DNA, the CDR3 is TGTGCCAGCAGCTTGCCCGGGACAGGGGGCACAGATACGCAGTATTTT.